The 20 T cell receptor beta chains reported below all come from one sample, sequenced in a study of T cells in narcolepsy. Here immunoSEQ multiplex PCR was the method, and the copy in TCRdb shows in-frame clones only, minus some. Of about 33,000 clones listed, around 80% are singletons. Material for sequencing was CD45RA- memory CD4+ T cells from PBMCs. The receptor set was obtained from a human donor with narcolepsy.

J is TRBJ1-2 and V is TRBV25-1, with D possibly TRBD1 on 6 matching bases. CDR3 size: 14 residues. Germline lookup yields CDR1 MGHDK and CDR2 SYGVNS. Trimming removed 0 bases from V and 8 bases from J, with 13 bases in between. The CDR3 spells CASSEYEGGRGYTF. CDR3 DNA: TGTGCCAGCAGTGAATATGAAGGGGGAAGAGGCTACACCTTC.

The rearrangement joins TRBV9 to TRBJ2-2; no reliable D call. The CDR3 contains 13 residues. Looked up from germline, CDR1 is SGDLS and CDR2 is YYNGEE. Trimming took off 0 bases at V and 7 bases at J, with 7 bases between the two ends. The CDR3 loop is CASSVDVGGELFF. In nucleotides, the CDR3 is TGTGCCAGCAGCGTAGACGTTGGCGGGGAGCTGTTTTTT.

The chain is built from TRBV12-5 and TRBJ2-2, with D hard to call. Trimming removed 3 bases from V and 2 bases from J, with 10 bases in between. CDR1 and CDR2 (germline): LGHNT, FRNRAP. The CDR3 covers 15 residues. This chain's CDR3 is CASGFPKRNTGELFF. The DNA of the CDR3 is TGTGCTAGTGGTTTTCCTAAGAGAAACACCGGGGAGCTGTTTTTT.

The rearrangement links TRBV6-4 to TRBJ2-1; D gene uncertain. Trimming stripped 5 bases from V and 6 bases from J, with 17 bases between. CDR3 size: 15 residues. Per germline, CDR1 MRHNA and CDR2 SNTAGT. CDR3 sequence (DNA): TGTGCCAGCAGTTTTGGTGTGGGTATGAGCAATGAGCAGTTCTTC. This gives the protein CASSFGVGMSNEQFF.

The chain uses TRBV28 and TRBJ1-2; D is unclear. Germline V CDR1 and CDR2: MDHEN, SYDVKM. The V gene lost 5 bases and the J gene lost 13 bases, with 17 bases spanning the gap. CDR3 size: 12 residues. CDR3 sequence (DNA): TGTGCCAGCAGTCGGGGATGGGAGGCCCCCACCTTC. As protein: CASSRGWEAPTF.

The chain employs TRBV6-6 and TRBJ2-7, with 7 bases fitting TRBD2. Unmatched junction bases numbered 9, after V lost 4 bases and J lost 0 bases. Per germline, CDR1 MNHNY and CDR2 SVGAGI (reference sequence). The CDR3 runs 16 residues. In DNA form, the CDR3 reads TGTGCCAGCAGTTTCGGGAAGCGGGGCTACTCCTACGAGCAGTACTTC. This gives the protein CASSFGKRGYSYEQYF.

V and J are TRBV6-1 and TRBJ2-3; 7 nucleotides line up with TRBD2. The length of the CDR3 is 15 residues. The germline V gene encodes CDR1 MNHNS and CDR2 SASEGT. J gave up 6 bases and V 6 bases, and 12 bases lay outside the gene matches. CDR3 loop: CASSGSWGGLDTQYF. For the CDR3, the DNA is TGTGCCAGCAGCGGATCTTGGGGAGGGTTGGATACGCAGTATTTT.

Here the CDR3 reads CASRPDPSTYEQYF. CDR3 nucleotide sequence: TGTGCCAGTAGACCGGATCCGAGCACCTACGAGCAGTACTTC. J is TRBJ2-7 and V is TRBV19; no clear D gene. The CDR3 contains 14 residues. Trimming pared 6 bases from V and 2 bases from J, leaving 14 bases between. CDR1 LNHDA and CDR2 SQIVND come from the germline V gene (reference sequence).

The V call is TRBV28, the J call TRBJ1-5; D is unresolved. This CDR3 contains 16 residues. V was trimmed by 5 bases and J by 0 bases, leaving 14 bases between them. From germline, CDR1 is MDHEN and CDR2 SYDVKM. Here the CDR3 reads CASSVPTTDSNQPQHF. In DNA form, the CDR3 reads TGTGCCAGCAGTGTCCCTACAACGGATAGCAATCAGCCCCAGCATTTT.

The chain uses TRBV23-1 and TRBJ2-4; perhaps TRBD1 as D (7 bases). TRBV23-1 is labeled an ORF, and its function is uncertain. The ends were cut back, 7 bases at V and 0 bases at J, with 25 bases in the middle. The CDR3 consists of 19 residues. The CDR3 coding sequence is TGCGCCAGCACCCTCGGGGCAGGGGGGCTAAAGCTAGCCAAAAACATTCAGTACTTC. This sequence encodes CASTLGAGGLKLAKNIQYF.

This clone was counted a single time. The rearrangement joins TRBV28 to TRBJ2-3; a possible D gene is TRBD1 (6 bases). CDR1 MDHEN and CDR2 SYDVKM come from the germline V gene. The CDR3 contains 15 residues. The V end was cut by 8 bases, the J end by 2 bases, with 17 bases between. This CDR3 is CASGQGQLPTDTQYF. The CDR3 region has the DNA TGTGCCAGCGGTCAGGGGCAGCTTCCCACAGATACGCAGTATTTT.

The chain's CDR3 is CASSQSGRTENSPLHF. The CDR3, as DNA: TGCGCCAGCAGTCAATCTGGGCGGACCGAAAATTCACCCCTCCACTTT. This rearrangement joins TRBV23-1 to TRBJ1-6; D remains unclear. TRBV23-1 is given ORF status, its function remaining uncertain. Trimming took 0 bases from V and 7 from J, leaving 13 bases between them. There are 16 residues in the CDR3.

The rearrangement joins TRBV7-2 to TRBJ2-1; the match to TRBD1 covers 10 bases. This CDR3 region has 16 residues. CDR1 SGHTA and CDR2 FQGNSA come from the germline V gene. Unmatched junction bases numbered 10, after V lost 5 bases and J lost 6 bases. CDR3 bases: TGTGCCAGCAGCCCGACCGGGACAGGGGTTGGCAATGAGCAGTTCTTC. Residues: CASSPTGTGVGNEQFF.

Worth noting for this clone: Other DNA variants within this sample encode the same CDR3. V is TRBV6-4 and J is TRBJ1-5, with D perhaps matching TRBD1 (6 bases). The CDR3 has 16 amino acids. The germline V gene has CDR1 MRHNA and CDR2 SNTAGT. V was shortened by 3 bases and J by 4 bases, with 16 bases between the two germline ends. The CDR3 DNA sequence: TGTGCCAGCAGTGATGGGCAGGGGATCCATAATCAGCCCCAGCATTTT. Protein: CASSDGQGIHNQPQHF.

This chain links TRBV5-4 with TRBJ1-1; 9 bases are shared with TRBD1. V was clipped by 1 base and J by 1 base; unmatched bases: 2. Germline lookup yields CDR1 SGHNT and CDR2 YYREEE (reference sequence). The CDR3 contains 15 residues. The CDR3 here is CASSLRQGGNTEAFF. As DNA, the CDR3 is TGTGCCAGCAGCTTGAGACAGGGGGGGAACACTGAAGCTTTCTTT.

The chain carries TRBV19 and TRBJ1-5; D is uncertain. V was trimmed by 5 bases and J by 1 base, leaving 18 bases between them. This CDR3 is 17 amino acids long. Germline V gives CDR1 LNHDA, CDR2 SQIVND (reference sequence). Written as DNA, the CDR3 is TGTGCCAGTAGTTTGGGTACACCCTTTGGGAGCAATCAGCCCCAGCATTTT. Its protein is CASSLGTPFGSNQPQHF.

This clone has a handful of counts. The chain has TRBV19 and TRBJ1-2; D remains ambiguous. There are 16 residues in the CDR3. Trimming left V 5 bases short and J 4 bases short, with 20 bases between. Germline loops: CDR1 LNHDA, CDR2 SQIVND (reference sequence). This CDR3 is CASSPPAGGSSYGYTF. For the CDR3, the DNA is TGTGCCAGTAGTCCCCCTGCGGGCGGCTCGAGCTATGGCTACACCTTC. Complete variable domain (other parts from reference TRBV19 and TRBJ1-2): DGGITQSPKYLFRKEGQNVTLSCEQNLNHDAMYWYRQDPGQGLRLIYYSQIVNDFQKGDIAEGYSVSREKKESFPLTVTSAQKNPTAFYLCASSPPAGGSSYGYTFGSGTRLTVV.

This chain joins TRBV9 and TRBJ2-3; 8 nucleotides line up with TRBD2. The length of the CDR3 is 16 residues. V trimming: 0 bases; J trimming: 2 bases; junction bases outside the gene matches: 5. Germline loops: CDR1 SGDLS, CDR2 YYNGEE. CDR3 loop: CASSVVGRGVTDTQYF. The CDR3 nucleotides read TGTGCCAGCAGCGTAGTTGGGCGGGGGGTCACAGATACGCAGTATTTT.

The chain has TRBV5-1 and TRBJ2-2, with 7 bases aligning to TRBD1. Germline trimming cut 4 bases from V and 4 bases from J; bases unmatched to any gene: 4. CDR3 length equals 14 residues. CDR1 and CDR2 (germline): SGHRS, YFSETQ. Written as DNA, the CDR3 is TGCGCCAGCAGCACCGGACAGGTCACCGGGGAGCTGTTTTTT. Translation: CASSTGQVTGELFF.

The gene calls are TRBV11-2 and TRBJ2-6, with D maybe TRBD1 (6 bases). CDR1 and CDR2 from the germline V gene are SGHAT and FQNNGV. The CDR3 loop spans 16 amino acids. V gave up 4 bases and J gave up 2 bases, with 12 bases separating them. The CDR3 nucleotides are TGTGCCAGCAGCTCCACAGGGTTCCCTGGGGCCAACGTCCTGACTTTC. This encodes CASSSTGFPGANVLTF.